Each of the 10 T cell receptor beta chains below was sequenced from the same sample in a study of blood T cell repertoires in COVID-19. The method was immunoSEQ multiplex PCR; TCRdb's version includes in-frame clones alone and lacks a portion of them. The profile shows 250,000 or so clones, roughly nine tenths of them singletons. Sequenced material: peripheral blood. The receptors here all came from a man between 60 and 70 years old with acute or convalescent COVID-19.

V and J are TRBV7-2 and TRBJ1-2, with 9 bases fitting TRBD1. Trimming at V came to 5 bases and at J to 5 bases, leaving 6 bases not matched to a gene. There are 14 residues in the CDR3. Germline V gene sequence: CDR1 SGHTA, CDR2 FQGNSA. CDR3 loop: CASSPTGGLYGYTF. The CDR3 DNA follows: TGTGCCAGCAGCCCGACAGGGGGTCTATATGGCTACACCTTC.

The V and J genes are TRBV28 and TRBJ1-1; D remains unclear. The CDR3 sequence is 13 residues long. The V end was cut by 3 bases, the J end by 4 bases, with 9 bases between. CDR1 MDHEN and CDR2 SYDVKM come from the germline V gene. This chain's CDR3 is CASSFRRSTEAFF. The CDR3, as DNA: TGTGCCAGCAGTTTCCGCCGCAGCACTGAAGCTTTCTTT.

This clone was seen a few times. The chain is built from TRBV7-3 and TRBJ1-1, with D possibly being TRBD1 (5 bases). V dropped 0 bases and J dropped 0 bases, with 11 bases sitting between them. Germline loops: CDR1 SGHTA, CDR2 FQGTGA. This CDR3 is 16 amino acids long. The CDR3 coding sequence is TGTGCCAGCAGCTTAACCGGGTCGGGGGTGAACACTGAAGCTTTCTTT. Translated, it gives CASSLTGSGVNTEAFF.

The chain carries TRBV7-9 and TRBJ2-1; 7 nucleotides match TRBD1. The J segment lost 4 bases and the V segment lost 5 bases, leaving 8 bases of the junction unmatched. The CDR3 consists of 15 residues. Germline CDR1 reads SEHNR; CDR2 reads FQNEAQ (reference sequence). CDR3 sequence reads: CASSMGQKLYNEQFF. The CDR3 coding sequence is TGTGCCAGCAGCATGGGACAGAAACTTTACAATGAGCAGTTCTTC.

The rearrangement uses TRBV28 and TRBJ1-2; TRBD1 is a possible D gene (6 bases). Germline V gene data show CDR1 as MDHEN and CDR2 as SYDVKM. V dropped 5 bases and J dropped 13 bases, with 14 bases sitting between them. This CDR3 has 11 residues. The CDR3 is CASSTGGARTF. CDR3 nucleotides: TGTGCCAGCAGTACTGGGGGGGCTCGCACCTTC.

The chain carries TRBV28 and TRBJ1-1; D call uncertain. Trimming pared 5 bases from V and 6 bases from J, leaving 10 bases between. Germline values: CDR1 MDHEN, CDR2 SYDVKM. This CDR3 region has 12 residues. In DNA form, the CDR3 reads TGTGCCAGCAGTCGTTTATTAGCTGAAGCTTTCTTT. Translation: CASSRLLAEAFF.

This clone was seen just once. CDR3 nucleotides: TGTGCCAGCAGTACAACTAGCGGGGCTAACACCGGGGAGCTGTTTTTT. Protein product: CASSTTSGANTGELFF. This sequence joins TRBV6-2 or TRBV6-3 and TRBJ2-2; 10 bases are shared with TRBD2. The CDR3 has 16 amino acids. The V and J ends lost 5 bases and 2 bases, in that order; junction bases with no gene match: 5. Germline CDR1 is MNHEY and CDR2 is SVGEGT.

This sequence joins TRBV29-1 and TRBJ2-3; 8 nucleotides agree with TRBD1. V lost 6 bases and J lost 5; bases outside the gene matches: 10. The germline gives CDR1 SQVTM, CDR2 ANQGSEA. This CDR3 is 14 amino acids long. CDR3 region: CSVGRTGREDTQYF. The CDR3, as DNA: TGCAGCGTGGGGAGGACAGGGAGAGAAGATACGCAGTATTTT.

This chain uses TRBV11-3 with TRBJ1-2; D remains ambiguous. With 1 base removed from V and 8 bases from J, the gap between germline ends came to 11 bases. Germline V CDR1 and CDR2: SGHNT, YENEEA. The CDR3 covers 13 residues. CDR3 bases: TGTGCCAGCAGCTTAGGGGCAGCCGGAGGCTACACCTTC. As protein: CASSLGAAGGYTF.

CDR3 amino acids: CSVERGTMGTQYF. Written as DNA, the CDR3 is TGCAGCGTTGAAAGGGGGACTATGGGGACCCAGTACTTC. This chain links TRBV29-1 with TRBJ2-5; D might be TRBD2 (7 bases). V lost 2 bases and J 7 bases, leaving 14 bases between the germline ends. The germline CDR1 and CDR2 sequences are SQVTM and ANQGSEA. The CDR3 runs 13 residues.